This T cell receptor (beta chain) was sequenced in a study of Tregs in tolerant kidney transplant recipients. The CDR3 covers 16 residues. Germline CDR1 reads MNHEY; CDR2 reads SVGAGI. V shed 3 bases and J 1 base; nucleotides not matched to a gene: 8. Libraries were prepared by immunoSEQ multiplex PCR; TCRdb keeps only in-frame clonotypes and omits some of them. Of more than 15,000 clones in the sample, 90% to 95% were seen once. Material for sequencing was CD8+ T cells from blood. This receptor was obtained from a human donor in good health. The chain recombines TRBV6-5 with TRBJ1-2; 7 nucleotides align to TRBD1. This chain's CDR3 is CASSYGRQGSNYGYTF. For the CDR3, the DNA is TGTGCCAGCAGTTATGGAAGACAGGGTAGTAACTATGGCTACACCTTC.